This passage covers 25 T cell receptor beta chains from one sample sequenced in a study of control samples from healthy donors and cancer patients. Clones were read by immunoSEQ multiplex PCR, and TCRdb kept only the in-frame ones, dropping some. Of around 57,000 clones listed, less than 95% were seen once; the top ten hold approximately 0.95%. Sequencing used PBMCs. Source of these receptors: a man aged 25 to 40 with colorectal cancer.

This rearrangement joins TRBV29-1 to TRBJ1-2; D is perhaps TRBD1 (6 bases). The germline V and J ends were trimmed by 3 bases and 4 bases, with 9 bases remaining between them. CDR3 size: 12 residues. Germline values: CDR1 SQVTM, CDR2 ANQGSEA. In DNA, the CDR3 is TGCAGCGTTGACAGGACAGTCTATGGCTACACCTTC. Translating gives CSVDRTVYGYTF.

The rearrangement links TRBV9 to TRBJ1-3; 10 nucleotides align to TRBD1. Germline V gene sequence: CDR1 SGDLS, CDR2 YYNGEE. The CDR3 has 16 residues. J lost 1 base, V lost 4 bases, and 5 bases had no gene match. This CDR3 reads CASSRRDRGSGNTIYF. The CDR3 region has the DNA TGTGCCAGCAGCAGGCGGGACAGGGGATCTGGAAACACCATATATTTT.

The chain carries TRBV7-9 and TRBJ1-1; tentatively, D is TRBD1 (5 bases). The germline gives CDR1 SEHNR, CDR2 FQNEAQ (reference sequence). Trimming removed 5 bases from V and 5 bases from J, with 12 bases in between. The CDR3 runs to 13 residues. The CDR3 loop reads CASSPGRGTEAFF. In nucleotides, the CDR3 is TGTGCCAGCAGCCCCGGTCGGGGGACTGAAGCTTTCTTT.

This clone has a single count. This chain connects TRBV18 to TRBJ2-1; the D is unclear. The CDR3 runs 12 residues. Deletions cut 3 bases from V and 6 bases from J, with 6 bases between. Per germline, CDR1 KGHSH and CDR2 LQKENI. In DNA, the CDR3 is TGTGCCAGCTCACCGGTCGGCAATGAGCAGTTCTTC. Its protein product is CASSPVGNEQFF.

This clone occurred once. This rearrangement joins TRBV4-3 to TRBJ1-2; possibly TRBD1 for D (5 bases). The CDR3 is 17 amino acids. Looked up from germline, CDR1 is LGHNA and CDR2 is YSLEER. V shed 0 bases and J shed 5 bases, with 19 bases lying between them. CDR3 nucleotides: TGCGCCAGCAGCCAAGAAGGGGCAGAGACTGAGATTTATGGCTACACCTTC. This sequence encodes CASSQEGAETEIYGYTF.

The chain carries TRBV24-1 and TRBJ2-3; possible D gene TRBD2, 5 bases. The CDR3 runs to 14 residues. Deletions cut 0 bases from V and 6 bases from J, with 9 bases between. Germline V gene lookup returns CDR1 KGHDR and CDR2 SFDVKD. CDR3 sequence (DNA): TGTGCCACCAGTGATTTGTCCGGGAAGGATACGCAGTATTTT. Protein product: CATSDLSGKDTQYF.

The gene calls are TRBV30 and TRBJ1-4; 7 bases agree with TRBD1. J was trimmed by 3 bases and V by 1 base; bases with no gene match: 5. Germline V gives CDR1 GTSNPN, CDR2 SVGIG (reference sequence). The CDR3 is 15 amino acids. CDR3 nucleotides: TGTGCCTGGAGTGGGAAGGGGGCCGCTAATGAAAAACTGTTTTTT. Amino acids: CAWSGKGAANEKLFF.

The rearrangement uses TRBV6-2 or TRBV6-3 and TRBJ1-1, with D unresolved. V lost 2 bases to trimming and J lost 1 base, with 11 bases between them. CDR1 and CDR2 (germline): MNHEY, SVGEGT. The CDR3 loop spans 15 amino acids. The CDR3 DNA sequence: TGTGCCAGCAGTTACCAGCGGCTCTGGAACACTGAAGCTTTCTTT. Its translation: CASSYQRLWNTEAFF.

The genes are TRBV2 and TRBJ1-4; D unresolved. V lost 1 base and J 8 bases, leaving 11 bases between the germline ends. The CDR3 contains 14 residues. The germline CDR1 and CDR2 sequences are SNHLY and FYNNEI. The CDR3 region has the DNA TGTGCCAGCAGTGAAGGGCAGCAAATCGAAAAACTGTTTTTT. The encoded protein is CASSEGQQIEKLFF.

V usage is TRBV7-2 and J usage is TRBJ2-7, with D perhaps given as TRBD1 or TRBD2 (5 bases each). Trimming cost V 7 bases and J 5 bases, with 15 bases left between them. This CDR3 is 13 amino acids long. CDR1 and CDR2 from the germline V gene are SGHTA and FQGNSA. The CDR3 spells CASTREGPHEQYV. In DNA form, the CDR3 reads TGTGCCAGCACCCGTGAGGGGCCCCACGAGCAGTACGTC.

The CDR3 sequence: CASSQRHLAGAQYEQYF. CDR3 nucleotide sequence: TGTGCCAGCAGCCAAAGACATCTAGCGGGGGCTCAGTACGAGCAGTACTTC. This sequence joins TRBV7-8 and TRBJ2-7, with TRBD2 matching 10 bases. The CDR3 loop spans 17 amino acids. Unmatched junction bases numbered 14, after V lost 5 bases and J lost 4 bases. CDR1 is SGHVS, CDR2 FQNEAQ, per germline.

This sequence joins TRBV19 and TRBJ1-1; D is undetermined. The germline CDR1 and CDR2 sequences are LNHDA and SQIVND (reference sequence). This CDR3 has 13 amino acids. Trimming pared 3 bases from V and 4 bases from J, leaving 9 bases between. The CDR3 reads CASSIMEGTEAFF. The CDR3 coding sequence is TGTGCCAGTAGTATCATGGAGGGCACTGAAGCTTTCTTT.

The chain is built from TRBV6-2 or TRBV6-3 and TRBJ2-1, with a tentative D call TRBD1 (6 bases). Germline V gene lookup returns CDR1 MNHEY and CDR2 SVGEGT. CDR3 length equals 15 residues. The V end was cut by 2 bases, the J end by 6 bases, with 14 bases between. This chain's CDR3 is CASSYMGAPANEQFF. DNA of the CDR3: TGTGCCAGCAGTTACATGGGGGCCCCCGCCAATGAGCAGTTCTTC.

This clone was detected a few times. The V gene is TRBV10-1, the J gene TRBJ1-1, with D unresolved. The CDR3 is made up of 13 amino acids. Germline V gives CDR1 WNHNN, CDR2 SYGVQD (reference sequence). The V gene lost 5 bases and the J gene lost 4 bases, with 11 bases spanning the gap. CDR3 in amino acids: CASSRGSVTEAFF. CDR3 DNA: TGCGCCAGCAGTCGAGGCTCGGTCACTGAAGCTTTCTTT.

As DNA, the CDR3 is TGTGCCTGTGAATCGGGACAGTTTAGCAATCAGCCCCAGCATTTT. Its protein product is CACESGQFSNQPQHF. V and J are TRBV30 and TRBJ1-5; TRBD1 aligns across 7 bases. Germline V lookup: CDR1 GTSNPN, CDR2 SVGIG (reference sequence). V shed 6 bases, J shed 0 bases, and the junction held 8 bases outside the gene matches. CDR3 length equals 15 residues.

The chain recombines TRBV11-2 with TRBJ1-5; D gene uncertain. In germline, CDR1 is SGHAT, CDR2 FQNNGV. V lost 8 bases and J lost 2, with 10 bases in between. The CDR3 is 13 amino acids. The CDR3 protein is CASLKVGNQPQHF. In nucleotides, the CDR3 is TGTGCCAGCCTCAAGGTGGGCAATCAGCCCCAGCATTTT.

The chain uses TRBV29-1 and TRBJ2-2; D is unresolved. V was shortened by 6 bases and J by 6 bases, with 5 bases between the two germline ends. CDR3 length: 10 amino acids. Germline CDR1 is SQVTM and CDR2 is ANQGSEA. The chain's CDR3 is CSVLAGELFF. In DNA form, the CDR3 reads TGCAGCGTATTAGCCGGGGAGCTGTTTTTT.

CDR3 protein: CASSQGLRGWNTGANVLTF. CDR3 nucleotides: TGCGCCAGCAGCCAAGGTCTGCGGGGATGGAACACTGGGGCCAACGTCCTGACTTTC. The chain combines TRBV4-1 with TRBJ2-6; a weak D match, TRBD2 (6 bases). The germline V gene encodes CDR1 MGHRA and CDR2 YSYEKL. With 1 base removed from V and 2 bases from J, the gap between germline ends came to 18 bases. This CDR3 has 19 amino acids.

The chain is built from TRBV12-3 or TRBV12-4 and TRBJ1-1, with D unclear. The CDR3 is made up of 12 amino acids. V was clipped by 2 bases and J by 4 bases, with 5 bases between them. The CDR3 DNA sequence: TGTGCCAGCAGTTTACTTGGCACTGAAGCTTTCTTT. Translating it yields CASSLLGTEAFF.

J is TRBJ1-3 and V is TRBV10-3, with D perhaps TRBD1 (6 bases). This CDR3 is 15 amino acids long. Germline values: CDR1 ENHRY, CDR2 SYGVKD. V was cut by 4 bases and J by 0 bases, with 10 bases left in between. CDR3 loop: CAISGQVSSGNTIYF. Here the CDR3 DNA reads TGTGCCATCAGTGGACAGGTTAGCTCTGGAAACACCATATATTTT.

J is TRBJ2-1 and V is TRBV19, with D maybe TRBD2 (6 bases). Germline loops: CDR1 LNHDA, CDR2 SQIVND (reference sequence). V shed 4 bases and J shed 0 bases, with 19 bases lying between them. The CDR3 has 18 residues. CDR3 coding DNA: TGTGCCAGTAGTAGAACTAGCCTTTCGATAAGCTCCTACAATGAGCAGTTCTTC. Translating gives CASSRTSLSISSYNEQFF. Variable domain in full (rest from reference TRBV19 and TRBJ2-1): DGGITQSPKYLFRKEGQNVTLSCEQNLNHDAMYWYRQDPGQGLRLIYYSQIVNDFQKGDIAEGYSVSREKKESFPLTVTSAQKNPTAFYLCASSRTSLSISSYNEQFFGPGTRLTVL.

The chain combines TRBV7-9 with TRBJ2-5, with TRBD2 matching over 10 bases. This CDR3 has 19 residues. The V segment lost 5 bases and the J segment 0 bases; nucleotides outside the gene matches: 15. Germline V gene data show CDR1 as SEHNR and CDR2 as FQNEAQ (reference sequence). The CDR3 loop is CASSPLGLAGVPYQETQYF. CDR3 DNA: TGTGCCAGCAGCCCCTTGGGCCTAGCGGGGGTCCCGTACCAAGAGACCCAGTACTTC.

J is TRBJ1-6 and V is TRBV6-5; TRBD1 matches 9 bases. V shed 6 bases, J shed 9 bases, and the junction held 9 bases outside the gene matches. The CDR3 has 15 amino acids. Germline CDR1 reads MNHEY; CDR2 reads SVGAGI. The CDR3 sequence is CASSRDREGGSPLHF. Here the CDR3 DNA reads TGTGCCAGCAGCAGGGACAGGGAGGGAGGTTCACCCCTCCACTTT.

The chain has TRBV4-3 and TRBJ2-2; TRBD1 matches 9 bases. V lost 5 bases, J lost 3 bases, and 7 bases stayed unmatched. Germline V CDR1 and CDR2: LGHNA, YSLEER. The CDR3 totals 16 residues. Here the CDR3 reads CASSRYRGQDTGELFF. The CDR3 DNA sequence: TGCGCCAGCAGCAGATACAGGGGGCAGGACACCGGGGAGCTGTTTTTT.

The table lists this clone with a count of one. The chain carries TRBV18 and TRBJ1-1, with D possibly being TRBD1 (5 bases). CDR1 is KGHSH and CDR2 is LQKENI in the germline V gene. V was trimmed by 5 bases and J by 1 base, leaving 8 bases between them. This CDR3 is built from 13 residues. The CDR3 protein is CASSSTGNTEAFF. CDR3 DNA: TGTGCCAGCTCATCAACAGGGAACACTGAAGCTTTCTTT.